This T cell receptor beta chain was identified during a study of response to subunit inactivated influenza vaccine. TCRdb independently ran MiXCR on the RT-PCR reads; one entry per CDR3 protein. The sample has hundreds of thousands of distinct CDR3 sequences; 14% are singletons. CDR1 is SQVTM and CDR2 is ANQGSEA in the germline V gene. The V gene lost 0 bases and the J gene lost 6 bases, with 14 bases spanning the gap. The CDR3 length is 15 residues. This rearrangement joins TRBV29-1 to TRBJ1-4; D remains unclear. This clonotype originated in a man in his forties or fifties who received an inactivated influenza vaccine. This specimen was PBMCs from blood, taken around 14 days before vaccination. CDR3 coding DNA: TGCAGCGTTGAAGATCTTTGGGGAATCGATGAAAAACTGTTTTTT. Amino acids: CSVEDLWGIDEKLFF.